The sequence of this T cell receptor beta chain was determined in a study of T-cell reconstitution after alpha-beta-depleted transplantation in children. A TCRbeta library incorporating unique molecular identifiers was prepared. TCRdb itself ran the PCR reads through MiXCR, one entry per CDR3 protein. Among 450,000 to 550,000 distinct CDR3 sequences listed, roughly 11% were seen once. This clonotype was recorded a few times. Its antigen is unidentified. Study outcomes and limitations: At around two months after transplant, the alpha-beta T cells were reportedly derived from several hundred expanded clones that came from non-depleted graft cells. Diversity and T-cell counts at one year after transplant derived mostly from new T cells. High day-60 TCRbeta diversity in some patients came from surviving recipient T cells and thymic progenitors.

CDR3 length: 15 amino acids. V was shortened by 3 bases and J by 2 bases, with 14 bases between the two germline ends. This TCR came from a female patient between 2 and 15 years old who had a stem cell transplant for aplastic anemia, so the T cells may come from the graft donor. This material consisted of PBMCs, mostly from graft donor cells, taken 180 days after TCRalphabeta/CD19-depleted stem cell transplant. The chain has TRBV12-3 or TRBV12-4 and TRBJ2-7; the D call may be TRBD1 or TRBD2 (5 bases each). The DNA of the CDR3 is TGTGCCAGCAGTTTCTGGGGGAAAGGGGCCTACGAGCAGTACTTC. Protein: CASSFWGKGAYEQYF.